Shown below are 21 T cell receptor beta chains from a single sample sequenced in a study of T cells in Graves' hyperthyroidism and ophthalmopathy. The CDR3 regions of TCR beta were amplified from RNA transcripts. First-round RT-PCR with HTBI primers amplified the TCR CDR3 region. MiXCR, run by TCRdb on the multiplex PCR reads, gives a single entry per CDR3 protein. This table holds a few hundred thousand distinct CDR3 sequences, 14% found once. The sample taken for sequencing was blood. All receptors come from a woman in her late teens or twenties with Graves' hyperthyroidism.

This clonotype was picked up many times. The chain employs TRBV6-5 and TRBJ1-2; TRBD1 matches at 8 bases. The V gene end was trimmed by 0 bases and the J gene end by 7 bases; junction bases not matched to a gene: 4. Germline V gives CDR1 MNHEY, CDR2 SVGAGI. The CDR3 loop spans 14 amino acids. In nucleotides, the CDR3 is TGTGCCAGCAGTTACTCTCAGGGGGCAAGTGGCTACACCTTC. This sequence encodes CASSYSQGASGYTF.

This clonotype was counted many times. This sequence joins TRBV30 and TRBJ2-5; D might be TRBD1 (6 bases). Trimming took off 3 bases at V and 3 bases at J, with 14 bases between the two ends. Germline V lookup: CDR1 GTSNPN, CDR2 SVGIG (reference sequence). This CDR3 region has 14 residues. The CDR3 DNA follows: TGTGCCTGGAGCCCCGGACAGTGGGAAGAGACCCAGTACTTC. Its translation: CAWSPGQWEETQYF.

This clonotype was recorded many times. V usage is TRBV13 and J usage is TRBJ2-3; D not certain. Deletions cut 3 bases from V and 2 bases from J, with 12 bases between. Germline values: CDR1 PRHDT, CDR2 FYEKMQ (reference sequence). The CDR3 is 15 residues long. The CDR3 DNA is TGTGCCAGCAGCTTTTCCGGGTCCTACACAGATACGCAGTATTTT. It codes for CASSFSGSYTDTQYF.

This clonotype was detected many times. V usage is TRBV2 and J usage is TRBJ2-7; tentatively, D is TRBD1 or TRBD2 (5 bases each). Germline CDR1 and CDR2: SNHLY and FYNNEI. V lost 6 bases to trimming and J lost 7 bases, with 10 bases between them. This CDR3 spans 11 amino acids. Here the CDR3 reads CASSPWGEQYF. CDR3 coding DNA: TGTGCCAGCAGCCCCTGGGGGGAGCAGTACTTC.

The sample holds many counts of this clonotype. In DNA form, the CDR3 reads TGTGCCACCGGACCGCGATCTGAAGCTTTCTTT. It encodes CATGPRSEAFF. This chain uses TRBV27 with TRBJ1-1; no clear D. Germline V gene data show CDR1 as MNHEY and CDR2 as SMNVEV (reference sequence). V was clipped by 10 bases and J by 6 bases, with 12 bases between them. The CDR3 is 11 residues long.

The V call is TRBV11-2, the J call TRBJ1-2; D remains unclear. V was clipped by 5 bases and J by 4 bases, with 14 bases between them. Germline CDR1 reads SGHAT; CDR2 reads FQNNGV. CDR3 length: 14 amino acids. In nucleotides, the CDR3 is TGTGCCAGCAGCACGCCAACGGCAGCCTATGGCTACACCTTC. Protein product: CASSTPTAAYGYTF. The full variable domain, in which reference TRBV11-2 and TRBJ1-2 provide the parts outside the CDR3, is EAGVAQSPRYKIIEKRQSVAFWCNPISGHATLYWYQQILGQGPKLLIQFQNNGVVDDSQLPKDRFSAERLKGVDSTLKIQPAKLEDSAVYLCASSTPTAAYGYTFGSGTRLTVV.

This clonotype was seen at least ten times. The rearrangement uses TRBV9 and TRBJ1-2; D might be TRBD1 (6 bases). The CDR3 extends over 16 amino acids. V was cut by 3 bases and J by 4 bases, with 19 bases left in between. The germline V gene encodes CDR1 SGDLS and CDR2 YYNGEE. The CDR3 coding sequence is TGTGCCAGCAGCGCGGGACATGGTGGGGCGAGCTATGGCTACACCTTC. Translation gives CASSAGHGGASYGYTF.

There are a few counts of this clonotype. The rearrangement joins TRBV6-1 to TRBJ1-1; TRBD1 aligns across 9 bases. The germline gives CDR1 MNHNS, CDR2 SASEGT. CDR3 length: 16 amino acids. The V segment lost 5 bases and the J segment 3 bases; nucleotides outside the gene matches: 10. The CDR3, as DNA: TGTGCCAGCAGTAGACAGGGGGGTCGTTGGGACACTGAAGCTTTCTTT. Translating gives CASSRQGGRWDTEAFF.

This clonotype was found many times. The chain links TRBV28 to TRBJ2-5, with 11 bases matching TRBD2. V lost 3 bases and J lost 0; bases outside the gene matches: 3. Germline V gene data show CDR1 as MDHEN and CDR2 as SYDVKM. The CDR3 totals 16 residues. CDR3 residues: CASSLGLAAYQETQYF. The DNA of the CDR3 is TGTGCCAGCAGTTTGGGACTAGCGGCCTACCAAGAGACCCAGTACTTC.

This clonotype has a count of ten or more. This chain connects TRBV10-3 to TRBJ2-1; TRBD2 matches 12 bases. The CDR3 totals 16 residues. The germline CDR1 and CDR2 sequences are ENHRY and SYGVKD. The trim removed 10 bases at V and 4 bases at J, leaving 11 bases unmatched. The CDR3 bases are TGTGCCACCAGGACTAGCGGGATTGCTGGGTACAATGAGCAGTTCTTC. It translates to CATRTSGIAGYNEQFF.

This clonotype has ten or more counts. V usage is TRBV25-1 and J usage is TRBJ2-5; D may be TRBD2 (7 bases). CDR1 MGHDK and CDR2 SYGVNS come from the germline V gene. The CDR3 is made up of 18 amino acids. V was clipped by 2 bases and J by 3 bases, with 22 bases between them. Here the CDR3 DNA reads TGTGCCAGCAGTGAAGGTGCCGCGGCGGGGGACATAGAAGAGACCCAGTACTTC. Its translation: CASSEGAAAGDIEETQYF.

This clonotype was seen repeatedly, ten times or more. This chain connects TRBV19 to TRBJ1-3; 9 bases are shared with TRBD1. Germline loops: CDR1 LNHDA, CDR2 SQIVND (reference sequence). The CDR3 contains 19 residues. V lost 8 bases to trimming and J lost 1 base; unmatched junction nucleotides: 18. CDR3 sequence (DNA): TGTGCCAGTTTAACGACAGGGGGAAAAGGGGCCGAATCTGGAAACACCATATATTTT. Translation: CASLTTGGKGAESGNTIYF.

In its sample, this clonotype was seen many times. The chain's CDR3 is CSCRLAGETQYF. The CDR3 DNA is TGCAGCTGCAGACTAGCAGGGGAGACCCAGTACTTC. The rearrangement joins TRBV29-1 to TRBJ2-5; 7 bases agree with TRBD2. The germline V gene has CDR1 SQVTM and CDR2 ANQGSEA. This CDR3 spans 12 amino acids. The V segment lost 8 bases and the J segment 5 bases; nucleotides outside the gene matches: 8.

This clonotype was detected many times. J is TRBJ1-1 and V is TRBV10-3; no reliable D call. CDR1 is ENHRY and CDR2 is SYGVKD in the germline V gene. The CDR3 sequence is 14 residues long. Trimming took 3 bases from V and 3 from J, leaving 11 bases between them. CDR3 bases: TGTGCCATCAGTGAAAGCGACGGCTACACTGAAGCTTTCTTT. As protein: CAISESDGYTEAFF.

For this clonotype: One end of the junction is discordant with germline, which a read error may explain. The chain has TRBV7-9 and TRBJ2-5; D gene uncertain. Germline CDR1 SEHNR, CDR2 FQNEAQ (reference sequence). The CDR3 totals 11 residues. For the CDR3, the DNA is TGTGCCAGCAGCTTAAGAGAGGCCCAGTACTTC. Protein sequence: CASSLREAQYF.

There are a few counts of this clonotype. V is TRBV20-1 and J is TRBJ1-6; 11 positions agree with TRBD1. CDR1 is DFQATT, CDR2 SNEGSKA, per germline (reference sequence). There are 13 residues in the CDR3. With V trimmed by 6 bases and J by 8 bases, 3 bases remained unmatched. The CDR3 DNA reads TGCAGTGCCGGACAGGGGGCAGATTCACCCCTCCACTTT. It translates to CSAGQGADSPLHF.

The V gene is TRBV3-1, the J gene TRBJ2-3; 7 bases align to TRBD2. V shed 3 bases, J shed 4 bases, and the junction held 7 bases outside the gene matches. There are 15 residues in the CDR3. Germline V gene data show CDR1 as LGHDT and CDR2 as YNNKEL (reference sequence). The chain's CDR3 is CASSQGRDYSDTQYF. The CDR3 DNA sequence: TGTGCCAGCAGCCAGGGAAGGGACTACTCAGATACGCAGTATTTT.

As concerns this clonotype: Given a much more abundant clone one base away, this may be a read error. The chain recombines TRBV12-3 or TRBV12-4 with TRBJ2-6; no clear D. Deletions cut 7 bases from V and 0 bases from J, with 10 bases between. The CDR3 extends over 15 amino acids. The DNA of the CDR3 is TGTGCCAGCACTCAGAGGAGCTCTGGGGCCAACGTCCTGACTTTC. It yields the protein CASTQRSSGANVLTF.

In this sample, this clonotype turned up many times. V is TRBV12-3 or TRBV12-4 and J is TRBJ2-1, with D perhaps TRBD1 or TRBD2 (6 bases each). V was pared by 6 bases and J by 3 bases, with 9 bases between. This CDR3 comprises 13 residues. Written as DNA, the CDR3 is TGTGCCAGCAGGCGGGGACACTACAATGAGCAGTTCTTC. Amino acids: CASRRGHYNEQFF.

The chain links TRBV5-6 to TRBJ2-5; 10 bases fit TRBD2. Germline V CDR1 and CDR2: SGHDT, YYEEEE. The V segment lost 3 bases and the J segment 5 bases; nucleotides outside the gene matches: 7. This CDR3 spans 15 amino acids. CDR3 sequence: CASSSSGSVWETQYF. The CDR3 DNA sequence: TGTGCCAGCAGCTCTAGCGGGAGTGTTTGGGAGACCCAGTACTTC.

This clonotype was detected only a few times. The rearrangement links TRBV27 to TRBJ2-1, with 12 nucleotides matching TRBD2. The CDR3 covers 14 residues. Losses at the gene ends were 7 bases for V and 6 bases for J; bases not matched to a gene: 4. CDR1 and CDR2 from the germline V gene are MNHEY and SMNVEV (reference sequence). CDR3 coding DNA: TGTGCCAGCAATGGACTAGCGGGATTCAATGAGCAGTTCTTC. It is translated as CASNGLAGFNEQFF.